These 14 T cell receptor beta chains share one sample of origin, sequenced in a study of OX40 agonist ivuxolimab in advanced cancers. Some clones are missing from TCRdb's copy, which holds only in-frame ones; the method was immunoSEQ multiplex PCR. The sample has 50,000 to 60,000 clones; about 80% are singletons. The sample consisted of CD4+ or CD8+ T cells sorted from blood, taken in a trial of the OX40 agonist ivuxolimab. All receptors come from an adult with an advanced solid tumor such as melanoma, head and neck, liver or kidney cancer.

The chain has TRBV28 and TRBJ2-5; no clear D gene. Germline CDR1 and CDR2: MDHEN and SYDVKM. V gave up 4 bases and J gave up 3 bases, with 9 bases separating them. There are 13 residues in the CDR3. DNA for the CDR3: TGTGCCAGCAGTTCTCGACACAAAGAGACCCAGTACTTC. Translated: CASSSRHKETQYF. Complete variable domain (other parts from reference TRBV28 and TRBJ2-5): DVKVTQSSRYLVKRTGEKVFLECVQDMDHENMFWYRQDPGLGLRLIYFSYDVKMKEKGDIPEGYSVSREKKERFSLILESASTNQTSMYLCASSSRHKETQYFGPGTRLLVL.

This chain links TRBV9 with TRBJ1-6; TRBD1 is a possible D gene (5 bases). The germline V gene encodes CDR1 SGDLS and CDR2 YYNGEE. Trimming removed 3 bases at V and 13 bases at J, with 20 bases between. CDR3 length: 15 residues. CDR3 in amino acids: CASSAAGTADFPLHF. The CDR3 nucleotides are TGTGCCAGCAGCGCCGCCGGGACTGCCGATTTTCCCCTCCACTTT.

The chain carries TRBV7-9 and TRBJ1-1; D unresolved. Trimming cost V 1 base and J 1 base, with 4 bases left between them. The CDR3 totals 13 residues. Germline V gene data show CDR1 as SEHNR and CDR2 as FQNEAQ (reference sequence). The CDR3 coding sequence is TGTGCCAGCAGCTTAGATCCGAACACTGAAGCTTTCTTT. Its translation is CASSLDPNTEAFF.

The rearrangement uses TRBV30 and TRBJ2-3, with a tentative D call TRBD2 (6 bases). V was trimmed by 0 bases and J by 2 bases, leaving 12 bases between them. Looked up from germline, CDR1 is GTSNPN and CDR2 is SVGIG (reference sequence). CDR3 size: 15 residues. The CDR3 region has the DNA TGTGCCTGGAGTGTACGGGGGAGGAACACAGATACGCAGTATTTT. Protein sequence: CAWSVRGRNTDTQYF.

This chain uses TRBV6-5 with TRBJ2-3; D not certain. Trimming took 4 bases from V and 3 from J, leaving 8 bases between them. Germline loops: CDR1 MNHEY, CDR2 SVGAGI. The CDR3 is 13 amino acids. The CDR3 region has the DNA TGTGCCAGCAGTTCATGGGGAACAGATACGCAGTATTTT. This translates into CASSSWGTDTQYF.

CDR3 residues: CATRGGASTGELFF. CDR3 nucleotide sequence: TGTGCCACCCGCGGGGGAGCGAGCACCGGGGAGCTGTTTTTT. This chain connects TRBV6-5 to TRBJ2-2, with 7 positions matching TRBD2. The CDR3 covers 14 residues. The germline V gene encodes CDR1 MNHEY and CDR2 SVGAGI. The V segment lost 10 bases and the J segment 4 bases; nucleotides outside the gene matches: 9.

V is TRBV11-2 and J is TRBJ2-7; possibly TRBD1 for D (5 bases). V gave up 1 base and J gave up 1 base, with 11 bases separating them. The CDR3 is 15 residues long. Germline lookup yields CDR1 SGHAT and CDR2 FQNNGV. Written as DNA, the CDR3 is TGTGCCAGCAGCTTAGGACTCAGGGTGTCCTACGAGCAGTACTTC. Its protein product is CASSLGLRVSYEQYF.

The gene calls are TRBV6-1 and TRBJ1-3; D may be TRBD1 (6 bases). Germline V gene data show CDR1 as MNHNS and CDR2 as SASEGT. This CDR3 is built from 15 residues. V was pared by 6 bases and J by 2 bases, with 14 bases between. The CDR3 reads CASRTRTATGNTIYF. In DNA form, the CDR3 reads TGTGCCAGCAGGACGAGGACAGCCACTGGAAACACCATATATTTT.

The chain employs TRBV6-6 and TRBJ1-1; 8 nucleotides align to TRBD1. The CDR3 is made up of 12 amino acids. With 5 bases clipped from V and 11 bases from J, the junction kept 7 bases outside the gene matches. Germline values: CDR1 MNHNY, CDR2 SVGAGI (reference sequence). The CDR3 coding sequence is TGTGCCAGCAGTCCCGGACAGGGAGACGCTTTCTTT. Protein product: CASSPGQGDAFF.

V usage is TRBV5-4 and J usage is TRBJ2-5; 12 positions agree with TRBD2. Judging by the DNA end, TRBJ2-7 fits better; the J call may be wrong. Germline values: CDR1 SGHNT, CDR2 YYREEE (reference sequence). This CDR3 is 15 amino acids long. The CDR3 sequence is CASSPRLAGEGEQYF. The CDR3 DNA sequence: TGTGCCAGCAGCCCCAGACTAGCGGGAGAAGGCGAGCAGTACTTC.

V is TRBV28 and J is TRBJ1-5, with 7 bases fitting TRBD1. Unmatched junction bases numbered 14, after V lost 6 bases and J lost 9 bases. The CDR3 totals 15 residues. Germline assignment: CDR1 MDHEN and CDR2 SYDVKM. CDR3 loop: CASSGWGQPIGPQHF. CDR3 coding DNA: TGTGCCAGCAGCGGGTGGGGACAGCCGATAGGGCCCCAGCATTTT.

About this clone: An end of the junction differs from the germline gene, which may be a read error. DNA for the CDR3: TGTGCCAGCAGCGAAGGACAGACCACCGGGGAGCTGTTTTTT. Amino acid sequence: CASSEGQTTGELFF. V is TRBV2 and J is TRBJ2-2; D is perhaps TRBD1 (6 bases). CDR3 size: 14 residues. The germline CDR1 and CDR2 sequences are SNHLY and FYNNEI.

The J gene is TRBJ2-3, the V gene TRBV28, with D tentatively TRBD1 (5 bases). The germline gives CDR1 MDHEN, CDR2 SYDVKM. CDR3 size: 15 residues. The V gene lost 5 bases and the J gene lost 5 bases, with 17 bases spanning the gap. The DNA of the CDR3 is TGTGCCAGCAGTAAACAGGAATTTCCTCAAGATACGCAGTATTTT. Translation gives CASSKQEFPQDTQYF.

This rearrangement joins TRBV5-1 to TRBJ2-3; no reliable D call. With 0 bases removed from V and 2 bases from J, the gap between germline ends came to 13 bases. The CDR3 contains 16 residues. The germline gives CDR1 SGHRS, CDR2 YFSETQ. CDR3 DNA sequence: TGCGCCAGCAGCTTGGCCGGCTTGAGGCCCACAGATACGCAGTATTTT. This codes for CASSLAGLRPTDTQYF.